Sequencing of this TCR beta chain was carried out in a study of CD8 T cells in ankylosing spondylitis. Germline V lookup: CDR1 SGHRS, CDR2 YFSETQ. The CDR3 has 15 residues. Between the trimmed V and J ends, which lost 0 bases and 1 base, there was a span of 11 bases. Via MiXCR, TCRdb re-called the 5' RACE reads, giving one row per CDR3 protein. The sample lists under 250,000 distinct CDR3 sequences; roughly 24% were seen once. There are many counts of this clonotype. Sequenced input: blood, either unsorted or a sorted T cell fraction (not recorded which). The source of this sequence is a male donor with ankylosing spondylitis or in good health (not recorded which). The chain combines TRBV5-1 with TRBJ2-7, with TRBD2 as a possible D gene (6 bases). DNA of the CDR3: TGCGCCAGCAGCTTGGGACGGGGGTTTTCCTACGAGCAGTACTTC. This codes for CASSLGRGFSYEQYF.